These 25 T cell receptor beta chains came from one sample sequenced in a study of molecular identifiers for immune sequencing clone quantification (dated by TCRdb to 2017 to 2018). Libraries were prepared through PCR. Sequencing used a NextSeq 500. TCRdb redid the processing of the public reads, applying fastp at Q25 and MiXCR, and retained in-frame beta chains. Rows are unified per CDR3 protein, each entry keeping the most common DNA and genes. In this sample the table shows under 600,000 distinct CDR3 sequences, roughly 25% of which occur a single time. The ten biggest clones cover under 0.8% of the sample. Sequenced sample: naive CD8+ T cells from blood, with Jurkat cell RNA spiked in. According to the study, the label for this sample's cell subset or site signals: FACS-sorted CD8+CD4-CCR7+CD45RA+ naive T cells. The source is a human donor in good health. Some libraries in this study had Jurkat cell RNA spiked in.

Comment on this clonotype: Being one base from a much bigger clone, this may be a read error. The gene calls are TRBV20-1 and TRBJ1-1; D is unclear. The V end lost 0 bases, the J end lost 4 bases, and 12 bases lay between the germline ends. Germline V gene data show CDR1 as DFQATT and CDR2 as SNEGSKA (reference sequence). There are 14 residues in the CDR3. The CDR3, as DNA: TGCAGTGCTAGAGATTTCAGGACGGGCACTGAAGCTTTCTTT. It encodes CSARDFRTGTEAFF.

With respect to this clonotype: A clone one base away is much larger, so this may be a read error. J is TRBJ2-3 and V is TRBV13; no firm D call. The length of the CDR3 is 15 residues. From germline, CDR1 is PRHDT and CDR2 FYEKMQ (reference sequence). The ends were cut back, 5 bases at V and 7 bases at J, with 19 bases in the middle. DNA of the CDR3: TGTGCCAGCAGCGTCCAGCAGGAGCTGAGAAATACGCAGTATTTT. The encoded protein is CASSVQQELRNTQYF.

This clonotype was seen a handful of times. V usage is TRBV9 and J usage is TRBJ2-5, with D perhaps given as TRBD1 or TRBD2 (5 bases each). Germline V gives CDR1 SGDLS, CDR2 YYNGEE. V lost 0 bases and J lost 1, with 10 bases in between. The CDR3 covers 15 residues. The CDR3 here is CASSVVGRTQETQYF. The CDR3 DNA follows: TGTGCCAGCAGCGTAGTGGGACGGACCCAAGAGACCCAGTACTTC.

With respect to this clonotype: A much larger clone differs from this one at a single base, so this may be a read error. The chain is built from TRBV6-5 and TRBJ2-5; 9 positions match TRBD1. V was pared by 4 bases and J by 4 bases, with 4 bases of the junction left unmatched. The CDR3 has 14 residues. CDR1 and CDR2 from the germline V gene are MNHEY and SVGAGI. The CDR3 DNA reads TGTGCCAGCAGTTGTGGACAGGGGTTAGAGACCCAGTACTTC. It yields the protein CASSCGQGLETQYF.

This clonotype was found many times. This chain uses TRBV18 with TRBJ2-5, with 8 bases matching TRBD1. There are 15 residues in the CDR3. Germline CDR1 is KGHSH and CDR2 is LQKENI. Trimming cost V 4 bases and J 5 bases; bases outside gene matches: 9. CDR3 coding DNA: TGTGCCAGCTCACAAATGACAGGGGTGGTCGAGACCCAGTACTTC. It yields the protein CASSQMTGVVETQYF.

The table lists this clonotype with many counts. In nucleotides, the CDR3 is TGTGCCAGCAGCCAAGAAACGGAGGGCTATACGCAGTATTTT. Encoded protein: CASSQETEGYTQYF. The chain employs TRBV14 and TRBJ2-3, with a possible D match to TRBD2 (6 bases). Germline V lookup: CDR1 SGHDN, CDR2 FVKESK. Trimming took 0 bases from V and 7 from J, leaving 11 bases between them. The CDR3 has 14 amino acids.

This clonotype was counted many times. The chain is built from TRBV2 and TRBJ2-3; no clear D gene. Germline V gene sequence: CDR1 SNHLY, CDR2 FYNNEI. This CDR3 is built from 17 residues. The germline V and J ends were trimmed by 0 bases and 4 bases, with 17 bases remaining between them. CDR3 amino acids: CASSEANAILKADTQYF. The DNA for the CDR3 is TGTGCCAGCAGTGAAGCCAACGCCATCTTAAAGGCAGATACGCAGTATTTT.

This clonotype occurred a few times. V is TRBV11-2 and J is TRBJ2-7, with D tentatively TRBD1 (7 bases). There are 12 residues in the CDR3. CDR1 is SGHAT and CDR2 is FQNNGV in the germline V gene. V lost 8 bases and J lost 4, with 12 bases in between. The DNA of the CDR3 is TGTGCCAGCGCAGCAGGGGGGTACGAGCAGTACTTC. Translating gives CASAAGGYEQYF.

CDR3 DNA sequence: TGTGCCAGCAGTCAAGCGCTTACGGGGGGCGAGCAGTACTTC. The encoded protein is CASSQALTGGEQYF. The chain couples TRBV6-2 or TRBV6-3 to TRBJ2-7; 7 bases align to TRBD2. J gave up 6 bases and V 5 bases, and 10 bases lay outside the gene matches. The CDR3 covers 14 residues. CDR1 is MNHEY, CDR2 SVGEGT, per germline.

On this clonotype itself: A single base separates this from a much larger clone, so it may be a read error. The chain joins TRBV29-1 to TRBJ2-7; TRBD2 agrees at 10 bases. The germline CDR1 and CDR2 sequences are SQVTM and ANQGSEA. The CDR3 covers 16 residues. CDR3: CSVMGLAGERRYEQDF. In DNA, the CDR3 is TGCAGCGTTATGGGTCTAGCGGGAGAAAGGAGGTACGAGCAGGACTTC.

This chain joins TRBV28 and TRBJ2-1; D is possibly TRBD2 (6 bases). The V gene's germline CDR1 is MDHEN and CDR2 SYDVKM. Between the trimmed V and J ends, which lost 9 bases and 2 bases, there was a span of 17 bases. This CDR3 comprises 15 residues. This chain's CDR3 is CASSEGGTTYNEQFF. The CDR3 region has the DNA TGTGCCAGTAGCGAGGGCGGGACGACCTACAATGAGCAGTTCTTC.

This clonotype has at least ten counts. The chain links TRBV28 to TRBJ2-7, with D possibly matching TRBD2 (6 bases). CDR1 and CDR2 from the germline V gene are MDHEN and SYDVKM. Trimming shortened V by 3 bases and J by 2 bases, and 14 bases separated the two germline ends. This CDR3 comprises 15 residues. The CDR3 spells CASSFSRRGTYEQYF. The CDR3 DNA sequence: TGTGCCAGCAGTTTTAGCCGTCGGGGGACCTACGAGCAGTACTTC.

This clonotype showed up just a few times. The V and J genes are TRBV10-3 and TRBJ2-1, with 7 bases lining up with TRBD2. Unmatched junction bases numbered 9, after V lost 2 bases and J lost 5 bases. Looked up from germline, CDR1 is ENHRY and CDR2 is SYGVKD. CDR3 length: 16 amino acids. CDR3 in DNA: TGTGCCATCAGTGAGCCCGGGAGGATAAGCAACAATGAGCAGTTCTTC. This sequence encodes CAISEPGRISNNEQFF.

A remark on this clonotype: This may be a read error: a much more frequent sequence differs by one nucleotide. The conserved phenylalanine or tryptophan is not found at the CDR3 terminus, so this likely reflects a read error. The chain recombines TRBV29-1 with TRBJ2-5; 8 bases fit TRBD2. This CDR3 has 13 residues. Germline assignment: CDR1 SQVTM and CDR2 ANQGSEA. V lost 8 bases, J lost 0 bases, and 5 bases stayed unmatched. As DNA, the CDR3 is TGCAGCTTCATAGCGGGGAACCAAGAGACCCAGTACTAC. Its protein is CSFIAGNQETQYY.

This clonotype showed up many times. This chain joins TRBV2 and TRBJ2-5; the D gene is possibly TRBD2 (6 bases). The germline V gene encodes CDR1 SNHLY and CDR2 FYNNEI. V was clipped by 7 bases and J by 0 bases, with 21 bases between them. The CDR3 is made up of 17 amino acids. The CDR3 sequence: CASTAGGGIPYQETQYF. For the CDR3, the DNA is TGTGCCAGCACCGCGGGCGGCGGGATCCCGTACCAAGAGACCCAGTACTTC.

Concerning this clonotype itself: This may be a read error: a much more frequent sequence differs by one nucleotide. The DNA of the CDR3 is TGTGCCAGCAGCCGAGAGACAGGGGTCACAGGTACGCAGTATTTT. As protein: CASSRETGVTGTQYF. This chain links TRBV14 with TRBJ2-3, with TRBD1 matching over 8 bases. The CDR3 covers 15 residues. Germline V CDR1 and CDR2: SGHDN, FVKESK. The full variable domain, rest sourced from reference TRBV14 and TRBJ2-3, is EAGVTQFPSHSVIEKGQTVTLRCDPISGHDNLYWYRRVMGKEIKFLLHFVKESKQDESGMPNNRFLAERTGGTYSTLKVQPAELEDSGVYFCASSRETGVTGTQYFGPGTRLTVL.

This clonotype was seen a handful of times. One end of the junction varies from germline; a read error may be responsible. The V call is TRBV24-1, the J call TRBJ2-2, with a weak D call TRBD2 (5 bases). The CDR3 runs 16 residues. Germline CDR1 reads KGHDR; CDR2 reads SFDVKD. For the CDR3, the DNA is TGTGCCACCAGTGATCCCCGGTTGCCTAACACCGGGGAGCTGTCTTTT. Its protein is CATSDPRLPNTGELSF.

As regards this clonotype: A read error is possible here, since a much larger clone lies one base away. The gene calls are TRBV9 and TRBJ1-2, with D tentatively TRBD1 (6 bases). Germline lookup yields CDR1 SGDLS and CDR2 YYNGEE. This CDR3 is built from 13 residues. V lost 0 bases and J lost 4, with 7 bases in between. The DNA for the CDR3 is TGTGCCAGCAGCGTAGGGACAGCCTATGGCTACACCTTC. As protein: CASSVGTAYGYTF.

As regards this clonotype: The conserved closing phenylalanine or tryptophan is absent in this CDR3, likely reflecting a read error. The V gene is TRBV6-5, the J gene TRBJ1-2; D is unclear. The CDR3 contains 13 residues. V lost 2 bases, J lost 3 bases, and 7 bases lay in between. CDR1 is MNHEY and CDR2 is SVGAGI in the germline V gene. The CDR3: CASSYGIDYGYTY. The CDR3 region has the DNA TGTGCCAGCAGTTACGGGATCGACTATGGCTACACCTAC.

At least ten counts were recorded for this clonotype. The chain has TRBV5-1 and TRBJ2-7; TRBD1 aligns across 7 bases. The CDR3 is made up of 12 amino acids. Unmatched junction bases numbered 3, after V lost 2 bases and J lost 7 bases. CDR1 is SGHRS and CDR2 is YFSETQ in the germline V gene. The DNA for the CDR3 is TGCGCCAGCAGCTTTACAGGGGATGAGCAGTACTTC. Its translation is CASSFTGDEQYF.

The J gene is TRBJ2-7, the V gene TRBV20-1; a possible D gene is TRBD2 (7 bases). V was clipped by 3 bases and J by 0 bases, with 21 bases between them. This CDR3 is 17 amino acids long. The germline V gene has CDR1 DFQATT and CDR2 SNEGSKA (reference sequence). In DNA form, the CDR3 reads TGCAGTGCTAGCCCCATGGGGGCGGGAGTCCTCTCCTACGAGCAGTACTTC. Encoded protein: CSASPMGAGVLSYEQYF.

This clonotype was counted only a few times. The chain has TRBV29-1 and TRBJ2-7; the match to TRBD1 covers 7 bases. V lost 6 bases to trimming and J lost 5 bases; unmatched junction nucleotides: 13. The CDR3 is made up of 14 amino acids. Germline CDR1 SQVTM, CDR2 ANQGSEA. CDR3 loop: CSVTTTTGAHEQYF. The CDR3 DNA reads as TGCAGCGTAACGACAACCACAGGGGCCCACGAGCAGTACTTC.

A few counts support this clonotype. Here the CDR3 DNA reads TGTGCCAGCAGCTCGGGTCGAAACACCGGGGAGCTGTTTTTT. It specifies CASSSGRNTGELFF. V and J are TRBV7-6 and TRBJ2-2; D remains unclear. The length of the CDR3 is 14 residues. Germline V CDR1 and CDR2: SGHVS, FNYEAQ. V shed 4 bases and J shed 2 bases, with 8 bases lying between them.

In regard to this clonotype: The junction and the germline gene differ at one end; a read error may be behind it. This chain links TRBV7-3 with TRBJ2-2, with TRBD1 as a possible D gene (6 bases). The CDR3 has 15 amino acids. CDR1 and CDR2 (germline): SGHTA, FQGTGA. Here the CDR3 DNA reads TGTGCCAGCAGCTTGTCTGGGGGCCGTATTTCGGAGCTGTCTTTT. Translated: CASSLSGGRISELSF.

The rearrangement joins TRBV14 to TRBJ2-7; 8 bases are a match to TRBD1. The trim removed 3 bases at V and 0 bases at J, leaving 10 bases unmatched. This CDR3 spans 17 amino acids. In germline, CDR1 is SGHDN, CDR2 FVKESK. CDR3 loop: CASSHQTGQVLSYEQYF. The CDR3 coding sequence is TGTGCCAGCAGCCACCAAACGGGACAGGTCCTCTCCTACGAGCAGTACTTC.